The 26 T cell receptor beta chains given below trace back to one sample, sequenced in a study of monozygotic twins with inflammatory bowel disease. With the 5' RACE reads reprocessed, TCRdb shows one record per CDR3 protein and no DNA. The sample has 350,000 to 500,000 distinct CDR3 sequences. Material for sequencing was blood. Receptor source: a human donor with ulcerative colitis or Crohn's disease, or a healthy co-twin of an affected twin (not recorded which).

V is TRBV7-3 and J is TRBJ2-3; TCRdb calls TRBD2, which cannot be checked without DNA. Germline assignment: CDR1 SGHTA and CDR2 FQGTGA. The CDR3 consists of 14 residues. The chain's CDR3 is CASGSGLSTDTQYF.

The chain couples TRBV12-3 or TRBV12-4 to TRBJ2-6. This CDR3 comprises 15 residues. The chain's CDR3 is CASSFWGSGANVLTF.

This chain links TRBV5-1 with TRBJ2-3; TCRdb picks TRBD1, but there is no DNA to check that call. In germline, CDR1 is SGHRS, CDR2 YFSETQ. CDR3 length: 15 amino acids. CDR3 amino acids: CASSLAGGESDTQYF.

This CDR3 reads CASSQAQLVKDTQYF. V usage is TRBV14 and J usage is TRBJ2-3; the D call of TRBD2 rests on TCRdb alone, since no DNA is present to check it. Germline V CDR1 and CDR2: SGHDN, FVKESK. The CDR3 is 15 residues long.

CDR3 residues: CASSLSAEQFF. This rearrangement joins TRBV7-6 to TRBJ2-1. The CDR3 is made up of 11 amino acids. Per germline, CDR1 SGHVS and CDR2 FNYEAQ.

The chain combines TRBV6-1 with TRBJ1-2; the D call of TRBD1 rests on TCRdb alone, since no DNA is present to check it. The CDR3 is 15 residues long. Germline-derived CDR1 and CDR2 are MNHNS and SASEGT. CDR3 residues: CASSAVVGQGYGYTF.

The V gene is TRBV2, the J gene TRBJ2-7; TCRdb lists TRBD2, though no DNA is available to test this call. The CDR3 consists of 13 residues. Germline CDR1 is SNHLY and CDR2 is FYNNEI. CDR3 residues: CASTLAGVGEQYF.

The chain employs TRBV5-1 and TRBJ2-1; TCRdb picks TRBD2, but there is no DNA to check that call. Germline V gene lookup returns CDR1 SGHRS and CDR2 YFSETQ. This CDR3 spans 15 amino acids. The CDR3 here is CASSLEGEGYNEQFF. The full variable domain, in which reference TRBV5-1 and TRBJ2-1 provide the parts outside the CDR3, is KAGVTQTPRYLIKTRGQQVTLSCSPISGHRSVSWYQQTPGQGLQFLFEYFSETQRNKGNFPGRFSGRQFSNSRSEMNVSTLELGDSALYLCASSLEGEGYNEQFFGPGTRLTVL.

The J gene is TRBJ1-1, the V gene TRBV12-3 or TRBV12-4; the TCRdb call, TRBD1, lacks DNA for checking. The CDR3 covers 16 residues. This CDR3 is CASSVGQGGMNTEAFF.

The chain uses TRBV3-1 and TRBJ2-1; lacking DNA, the TRBD1 call made by TCRdb goes unchecked. There are 15 residues in the CDR3. Per the germline V gene, CDR1 is LGHDT and CDR2 is YNNKEL (reference sequence). CDR3 amino acids: CASSQGAGAYNEQFF.

The CDR3 loop reads CSALQGMDSPLHF. V usage is TRBV20-1 and J usage is TRBJ1-6; the D call from TCRdb, TRBD1, cannot be confirmed without DNA. CDR1 is DFQATT, CDR2 SNEGSKA, per germline (reference sequence). The CDR3 sequence is 13 residues long.

The genes are TRBV20-1 and TRBJ2-3; absent DNA, TCRdb's TRBD2 call cannot be checked. The germline gives CDR1 DFQATT, CDR2 SNEGSKA (reference sequence). The CDR3 runs to 20 residues. The CDR3 spells CSARGEPTGTSGGRRDTQYF.

The rearrangement links TRBV5-6 to TRBJ2-2; absent DNA, TCRdb's TRBD1 call cannot be checked. Germline CDR1 and CDR2: SGHDT and YYEEEE. This CDR3 contains 15 residues. CDR3: CASSPGQGDTGELFF.

The genes are TRBV30 and TRBJ2-5; TCRdb's D call of TRBD2 is untestable without DNA. The CDR3 sequence is 13 residues long. Germline V gene lookup returns CDR1 GTSNPN and CDR2 SVGIG (reference sequence). The CDR3 reads CAWSTPLQETQYF.

J is TRBJ2-7 and V is TRBV14; as DNA is missing, the TRBD1 call by TCRdb cannot be tested. Per the germline V gene, CDR1 is SGHDN and CDR2 is FVKESK. This CDR3 region has 14 residues. The CDR3 here is CASSQPGRSLEQYF. Filled out from reference TRBV14 and TRBJ2-7, the complete variable domain reads EAGVTQFPSHSVIEKGQTVTLRCDPISGHDNLYWYRRVMGKEIKFLLHFVKESKQDESGMPNNRFLAERTGGTYSTLKVQPAELEDSGVYFCASSQPGRSLEQYFGPGTRLTVT.

V usage is TRBV20-1 and J usage is TRBJ1-5; TCRdb's D gene call, TRBD1, goes unchecked for lack of DNA. Germline assignment: CDR1 DFQATT and CDR2 SNEGSKA (reference sequence). This CDR3 is built from 15 residues. The CDR3 is CSARGGENSNQPQHF.

CDR3 sequence reads: CASSETGHYANTGELFF. The chain couples TRBV11-2 to TRBJ2-2; TCRdb names TRBD1, which stays unverified in the absence of DNA. The CDR3 totals 17 residues. Germline CDR1 SGHAT, CDR2 FQNNGV.

The chain uses TRBV5-6 and TRBJ2-5; the TCRdb D gene call, TRBD2, has no DNA to confirm it. This CDR3 is built from 15 residues. Germline-derived CDR1 and CDR2 are SGHDT and YYEEEE. Here the CDR3 reads CASSPEAGGQETQYF. The full variable domain, in which reference TRBV5-6 and TRBJ2-5 provide the parts outside the CDR3, is DAGVTQSPTHLIKTRGQQVTLRCSPKSGHDTVSWYQQALGQGPQFIFQYYEEEERQRGNFPDRFSGHQFPNYSSELNVNALLLGDSALYLCASSPEAGGQETQYFGPGTRLLVL.

The CDR3 protein is CASRTSGSEGELFF. The chain has TRBV5-1 and TRBJ2-2; TCRdb's assignment of TRBD2 cannot be checked, as there is no DNA. Per germline, CDR1 SGHRS and CDR2 YFSETQ. The CDR3 has 14 residues.

This sequence joins TRBV2 and TRBJ1-5; TCRdb lists TRBD1, though no DNA is available to test this call. This CDR3 has 14 residues. The germline V gene encodes CDR1 SNHLY and CDR2 FYNNEI. This chain's CDR3 is CASRLGGSNQPQHF.

This chain uses TRBV11-2 with TRBJ1-5; lacking DNA, the TRBD1 call made by TCRdb goes unchecked. The CDR3 extends over 14 amino acids. Germline CDR1 reads SGHAT; CDR2 reads FQNNGV. The CDR3 sequence: CASSLDPGGQPQHF.

The rearrangement joins TRBV7-9 to TRBJ1-2; lacking DNA, the TRBD1 call made by TCRdb goes unchecked. The CDR3 extends over 15 amino acids. The germline CDR1 and CDR2 sequences are SEHNR and FQNEAQ (reference sequence). CDR3 region: CASSARDRPGDGYTF.

This chain connects TRBV20-1 to TRBJ2-1. There are 12 residues in the CDR3. Per the germline V gene, CDR1 is DFQATT and CDR2 is SNEGSKA (reference sequence). CDR3 in amino acids: CSARGGIHEQFF.

This chain links TRBV20-1 with TRBJ2-7; TCRdb's assignment of TRBD2 cannot be checked, as there is no DNA. The CDR3 runs 13 residues. The germline gives CDR1 DFQATT, CDR2 SNEGSKA (reference sequence). The CDR3 here is CSAAIGTSPEQYF.

The CDR3 is CASSPLRTGNTIYF. The chain joins TRBV7-2 to TRBJ1-3. Per the germline V gene, CDR1 is SGHTA and CDR2 is FQGNSA. This CDR3 is 14 amino acids long.

The genes are TRBV18 and TRBJ1-1; lacking DNA, the TRBD1 call made by TCRdb goes unchecked. This CDR3 contains 16 residues. Per germline, CDR1 KGHSH and CDR2 LQKENI. The CDR3 reads CASSPLSRALGTEAFF.